A selection of T cell receptor beta chains follows, all from one sample in a study of T cell changes during pregnancy in multiple sclerosis. The data were produced by immunoSEQ multiplex PCR, yet TCRdb's version contains in-frame clones alone and is incomplete. The data contain 20,000 to 25,000 clones, roughly 80% of them seen just once; the ten biggest clones take up 15% to 18%. The sample here was CD8+ T cells from peripheral blood mononuclear cells, taken in the first trimester of pregnancy. These receptors were collected from a female donor in good health, enrolled as a control in a pregnancy study. CDR3s include the opening cysteine and the closing phenylalanine or tryptophan. Each record gives: V gene, clone size, D gene, J gene, CDR3 DNA, CDR3 protein. The D gene is left open where the match is weak. Size values are once, few and many counts, or a class for expanded clones, and some rows have none.

v_gene: TRBV29-1; abundance: -; d_gene: -; j_gene: TRBJ1-1; CDR3nt: TGCAGCGTTGGACAGTTGAACACTGAAGCTTTCTTT; CDR3aa: CSVGQLNTEAFF
v_gene: TRBV7-9; abundance: -; d_gene: TRBD1; j_gene: TRBJ2-5; CDR3nt: TGTGCCAGCAGCCCGGGGACAGGGGATGTGGAGACCCAGTACTTC; CDR3aa: CASSPGTGDVETQYF
v_gene: TRBV18; abundance: -; d_gene: TRBD1; j_gene: TRBJ2-5; CDR3nt: TGTGCCAGCTCACCCGACAGGGACGGGGCCCGAGAGACCCAGTACTTC; CDR3aa: CASSPDRDGARETQYF
v_gene: TRBV12-5; abundance: -; d_gene: -; j_gene: TRBJ2-3; CDR3nt: TGTGCTAGTGGTTTGGGACTCACAGATACGCAGTATTTT; CDR3aa: CASGLGLTDTQYF
v_gene: TRBV28; abundance: -; d_gene: -; j_gene: TRBJ1-2; CDR3nt: TGTGCCAGCAGTTCCTTTTATTCCATCTCGACAGGTGGAACCTATGGCTACACCTTC; CDR3aa: CASSSFYSISTGGTYGYTF
v_gene: TRBV5-4; abundance: once; d_gene: TRBD2; j_gene: TRBJ2-2; CDR3nt: TGTGCCAGCAGCCCATATAGCGGGGGGGCATCAGGGGAGCTGTTTTTT; CDR3aa: CASSPYSGGASGELFF
v_gene: TRBV11-2; abundance: -; d_gene: TRBD2; j_gene: TRBJ2-1; CDR3nt: TGTGCCAGCAGCCCCAGACTAGCGGGGGGGCGGGATGAGCAGTTCTTC; CDR3aa: CASSPRLAGGRDEQFF
v_gene: TRBV7-2; abundance: -; d_gene: TRBD1; j_gene: TRBJ2-5; CDR3nt: TGTGCCAGCAGCTTAAGCAGGGGGCAGGAGACCCAGTACTTC; CDR3aa: CASSLSRGQETQYF
v_gene: TRBV6-5; abundance: -; d_gene: -; j_gene: TRBJ1-4; CDR3nt: TGTGCCAGCAGTTACTCGAGCACAGGGACTGAAAAACTGTTTTTT; CDR3aa: CASSYSSTGTEKLFF
v_gene: TRBV7-9; abundance: -; d_gene: -; j_gene: TRBJ1-4; CDR3nt: TGTGCCAGCAGCCATCTAATGAATGAAAAACTGTTTTTT; CDR3aa: CASSHLMNEKLFF
v_gene: TRBV6-5; abundance: few; d_gene: TRBD1; j_gene: TRBJ1-2; CDR3nt: TGTGCCAGCAGTTCGGACAGGGGGCGAGGAGGCTACACCTTC; CDR3aa: CASSSDRGRGGYTF
v_gene: TRBV7-9; abundance: -; d_gene: TRBD2; j_gene: TRBJ2-7; CDR3nt: TGTGCCAGCAGCTCTCGGACTAGCGGGCATACCTACGAGCAGTACTTC; CDR3aa: CASSSRTSGHTYEQYF
v_gene: TRBV5-8; abundance: -; d_gene: -; j_gene: TRBJ2-1; CDR3nt: TGTGCCAGCAGCTTGGCCCCGGGTCGTGGTCTAGCGTTCTTC; CDR3aa: CASSLAPGRGLAFF
v_gene: TRBV7-7; abundance: -; d_gene: -; j_gene: TRBJ1-1; CDR3nt: TGTGCTAGCAGCTTAGGACAATACACTGAAGCTTTCTTT; CDR3aa: CASSLGQYTEAFF
v_gene: TRBV6-4; abundance: -; d_gene: TRBD1; j_gene: TRBJ2-3; CDR3nt: TGTGCCGGCAGCCCTGGGACAGGGGACACAGATACGCAGTATTTT; CDR3aa: CAGSPGTGDTDTQYF
v_gene: TRBV27; abundance: -; d_gene: TRBD2; j_gene: TRBJ2-7; CDR3nt: TGTGCCAGCAGTTTAAGGCGGGAGGGAACCGAGCAGTACTTC; CDR3aa: CASSLRREGTEQYF
v_gene: TRBV6-1; abundance: once; d_gene: -; j_gene: TRBJ2-7; CDR3nt: TGTGCCAGCAGTGAACGGGAAAGGGCCCGCGAGCAGTACTTC; CDR3aa: CASSERERAREQYF
v_gene: TRBV6-1; abundance: -; d_gene: TRBD2; j_gene: TRBJ2-3; CDR3nt: TGTGCCAGCAGTGAAGCAGCGGGGGGCACAGATACGCAGTATTTT; CDR3aa: CASSEAAGGTDTQYF
v_gene: TRBV2; abundance: -; d_gene: -; j_gene: TRBJ1-6; CDR3nt: TGTGCCAGCAGTCCCGCGACAGTTACGGATTCACCCCTCCACTTT; CDR3aa: CASSPATVTDSPLHF
v_gene: TRBV5-1; abundance: -; d_gene: TRBD2; j_gene: TRBJ2-1; CDR3nt: TGCGCCAGCAGCCGGGGAGTAGCGGGAGTCAATGAGCAGTTCTTC; CDR3aa: CASSRGVAGVNEQFF
v_gene: TRBV7-3; abundance: -; d_gene: TRBD1; j_gene: TRBJ1-2; CDR3nt: TGTGCCAGCAGCTCCACCAACCCCCGGGACAGGGGGTCGGCTACCTATGGCTACACCTTC; CDR3aa: CASSSTNPRDRGSATYGYTF
v_gene: TRBV15; abundance: -; d_gene: TRBD2; j_gene: TRBJ2-6; CDR3nt: TGTGCCACCAGCAGTCCCGGACTAGCGGGAATCTCTGGGGCCAACGTCCTGACTTTC; CDR3aa: CATSSPGLAGISGANVLTF
v_gene: TRBV6-4; abundance: once; d_gene: TRBD2; j_gene: TRBJ2-3; CDR3nt: TGTGCCAGCAGCCCAGCGGGGGGGGGCCAAGATACGCAGTATTTT; CDR3aa: CASSPAGGGQDTQYF
v_gene: TRBV6-4; abundance: -; d_gene: TRBD1; j_gene: TRBJ2-3; CDR3nt: TGTGCCAGCAGCAGACAGGGCAGCACAGATACGCAGTATTTT; CDR3aa: CASSRQGSTDTQYF
v_gene: TRBV25-1; abundance: -; d_gene: TRBD1; j_gene: TRBJ2-1; CDR3nt: TGTGCCAGCACGACAGGGGGCGGTTACAATGAGCAGTTCTTC; CDR3aa: CASTTGGGYNEQFF
v_gene: TRBV7-2; abundance: -; d_gene: TRBD1; j_gene: TRBJ2-7; CDR3nt: TGTGCCAGCAGCTTAGGGACAGGGAGCTACGAGCAGTACTTC; CDR3aa: CASSLGTGSYEQYF
v_gene: TRBV7-3; abundance: -; d_gene: -; j_gene: TRBJ2-7; CDR3nt: TGTGCCAGCAGCTTCGGCGGGGGCCTCGGCTACGAGCAGTACTTC; CDR3aa: CASSFGGGLGYEQYF
v_gene: TRBV28; abundance: -; d_gene: TRBD1; j_gene: TRBJ1-2; CDR3nt: TGTGCCAGCAGTTTCCCCCGGGACAGGGGGCGCAACCGTCCTGGCTACACCTTC; CDR3aa: CASSFPRDRGRNRPGYTF
v_gene: TRBV6-5; abundance: -; d_gene: -; j_gene: TRBJ2-7; CDR3nt: TGTGCCAGCAGTTACGGGCGACAGAACGGGTATGACGAGCAGTACTTC; CDR3aa: CASSYGRQNGYDEQYF
v_gene: TRBV9; abundance: -; d_gene: -; j_gene: TRBJ2-1; CDR3nt: TGTGCCAGCAGCCCCAGGGGCGCGATTGGGGGGGTCTGGTACAATGAGCAGTTCTTC; CDR3aa: CASSPRGAIGGVWYNEQFF
v_gene: TRBV30; abundance: -; d_gene: TRBD2; j_gene: TRBJ2-7; CDR3nt: TGTGCCTCCCAGTGGCGGGAGTTGTCCTACGAGCAGTACTTC; CDR3aa: CASQWRELSYEQYF
v_gene: TRBV27; abundance: -; d_gene: -; j_gene: TRBJ1-2; CDR3nt: TGTGCCAGCAGTCGGGGGGCGGTAGGTGGCTACACCTTC; CDR3aa: CASSRGAVGGYTF
v_gene: TRBV25-1; abundance: -; d_gene: TRBD1; j_gene: TRBJ2-1; CDR3nt: TGTGCCAGCAGCCGGGCAGGGGGCAATGAGCAGTTCTTC; CDR3aa: CASSRAGGNEQFF
v_gene: TRBV9; abundance: -; d_gene: TRBD2; j_gene: TRBJ2-1; CDR3nt: TGTGCCAGCAGCGTAGATGGTAGCGGGGCTTATATCTACAATGAGCAGTTCTTC; CDR3aa: CASSVDGSGAYIYNEQFF
v_gene: TRBV7-9; abundance: -; d_gene: TRBD1; j_gene: TRBJ2-1; CDR3nt: TGTGCCAGCAGCGGAGATCCGGGGTCGGGACAGATCTCCTACAATGAGCAGTTCTTC; CDR3aa: CASSGDPGSGQISYNEQFF
v_gene: TRBV7-2; abundance: once; d_gene: -; j_gene: TRBJ1-1; CDR3nt: TGTGCCAGCAGCTTAGCGGTTGTGGGAGACTGGGCTTTCTTT; CDR3aa: CASSLAVVGDWAFF
v_gene: TRBV14; abundance: -; d_gene: -; j_gene: TRBJ2-7; CDR3nt: TGTGCCAGCAGCCAAGGTCGGGATCCTTCCTACGAGCAGTACTTC; CDR3aa: CASSQGRDPSYEQYF
v_gene: TRBV5-1; abundance: -; d_gene: TRBD2; j_gene: TRBJ2-1; CDR3nt: TGCGCCAGCAGCTCTGGCACTAGCGGGACGAATGAGCAGTTCTTC; CDR3aa: CASSSGTSGTNEQFF
v_gene: TRBV6-4; abundance: -; d_gene: TRBD1; j_gene: TRBJ2-3; CDR3nt: TGTGCCAGCAGTGACTCACCCGGGACAGGGGGCGTAGATACGCAGTATTTT; CDR3aa: CASSDSPGTGGVDTQYF
v_gene: TRBV7-2; abundance: -; d_gene: -; j_gene: TRBJ1-5; CDR3nt: TGTGCCAGCAGCCCGGGGCAGGGGCTACGTAAGCCCCAGCATTTT; CDR3aa: CASSPGQGLRKPQHF
v_gene: TRBV28; abundance: -; d_gene: -; j_gene: TRBJ1-5; CDR3nt: TGTGCCAGCAGCCTCAAGGGGAAGAATCAGCCCCAGCATTTT; CDR3aa: CASSLKGKNQPQHF
v_gene: TRBV19; abundance: few; d_gene: -; j_gene: TRBJ1-5; CDR3nt: TGTGCCAGTAGTATAGGGAACAGCCAGCCCCAGCATTTT; CDR3aa: CASSIGNSQPQHF
v_gene: TRBV5-1; abundance: -; d_gene: TRBD1; j_gene: TRBJ1-3; CDR3nt: TGCGCCAGCAGCCGGGACAGGGGGGACGGAAACACCATATATTTT; CDR3aa: CASSRDRGDGNTIYF
v_gene: TRBV5-1; abundance: -; d_gene: TRBD1; j_gene: TRBJ1-3; CDR3nt: TGCGCCAGCAGCTTAGACAGGGGGCCTGGAAACACCATATATTTT; CDR3aa: CASSLDRGPGNTIYF
v_gene: TRBV7-9; abundance: -; d_gene: TRBD1; j_gene: TRBJ1-2; CDR3nt: TGTGCCAGCAGCTCAGAGGGGCAAGACAGGGCCTATGGCTACACCTTC; CDR3aa: CASSSEGQDRAYGYTF
v_gene: TRBV6-6; abundance: -; d_gene: -; j_gene: TRBJ1-2; CDR3nt: TGTGCCAGCAACGACAGTCCCCCAGGCTACACCTTC; CDR3aa: CASNDSPPGYTF
v_gene: TRBV6-4; abundance: -; d_gene: TRBD2; j_gene: TRBJ2-3; CDR3nt: TGTGCCAGCAGTCCCGAGGCGGGGGTGGTAGATACGCAGTATTTT; CDR3aa: CASSPEAGVVDTQYF
v_gene: TRBV6-4; abundance: -; d_gene: TRBD1; j_gene: TRBJ2-1; CDR3nt: TGTGCCAGCAGCGAGGGGGGGGGACAGGGCTTCAATGAGCAGTTCTTC; CDR3aa: CASSEGGGQGFNEQFF
v_gene: TRBV10-3; abundance: -; d_gene: -; j_gene: TRBJ1-1; CDR3nt: TGTGCCATCAGTGTAATCCTCGAATCGGAGGGTGTGGCTGAAGCTTTCTTT; CDR3aa: CAISVILESEGVAEAFF